The clone carrying this TCR beta chain was detected only a few times. The antigen is not known. This sample's TCRbeta library carried unique molecular identifier barcodes. TCRdb re-analysed the PCR reads in MiXCR, keeping a single row per CDR3 protein. Among about a million distinct CDR3 sequences, about 30% were seen once, and the ten largest hold roughly 30%. The source of the sample is a study of T-cell reconstitution after alpha-beta-depleted transplantation in children. Findings and caveats of the study: T-cell numbers and diversity, one year after transplant, stemmed largely from T cells that were newly produced.

V shed 6 bases, J shed 4 bases, and the junction held 9 bases outside the gene matches. The length of the CDR3 is 15 residues. The sequences come from PBMCs, mostly from graft donor cells, collected 360 days after TCRalphabeta/CD19-depleted stem cell transplant. The sequence came from a boy under two years old who had a stem cell transplant for SCID, so the T cells may come from the graft donor. The chain has TRBV12-3 or TRBV12-4 and TRBJ1-1; TRBD1 matches 9 bases. The CDR3 DNA follows: TGTGCCAGCAGACAAGGACAGGGGATCGGCACTGAAGCTTTCTTT. Its translation is CASRQGQGIGTEAFF.